The source of this T cell receptor (beta chain) is a study of blood T cell repertoires in COVID-19. In the original workflow: Nucleated cell counts were estimated from reference gene primer amplification. Profiling relied on immunoSEQ multiplex PCR, and the TCRdb table lists in-frame clones only, not all of them. V and J calls and clone size are as listed in that table; D and trimming were resolved from the DNA. Among about 97,000 clones listed, about nine tenths were seen once. Trimming took 6 bases from V and 5 from J; bases not matched to a gene: 21. This CDR3 comprises 18 residues. Germline V gene sequence: CDR1 SNHLY, CDR2 FYNNEI.

Input material: peripheral blood. The chain recombines TRBV2 with TRBJ1-2; TRBD1 matches 7 bases. This clonotype was sampled from a woman aged 45-65 years with COVID-19, enrolled during active disease. The CDR3: CASRSLGTALPLGYGYTF. In DNA form, the CDR3 reads TGTGCCAGCAGGAGCCTCGGGACAGCATTGCCATTGGGGTATGGCTACACCTTC.